The 3 T cell receptor beta chains below were found in one sample sequenced in a study of tumor and adjacent non-tumor tissue in lung cancer (dated 2018 in TCRdb). Bulk unsorted tissue served as the source for RNA extraction, and RNA quality was assessed using a NanoDrop ND-1000 and an Agilent 2100. For the normal lung samples, distant non-tumor tissue was collected more than 3 cm away from the tumor edge. Receptors were amplified or captured by multiplex PCR. The sample was run on an Illumina HiSeq 2500. TCRbeta libraries were built by three rounds of nested PCR using primers (Table S4), following protocols modified from ARM-PCR. TCRdb trimmed the raw reads at Q25, called clones with MiXCR and kept productive beta chains. Merged by CDR3 protein, the rows form single entries marked with the most common genes and DNA. Recorded for this sample are about 90,000 distinct CDR3 sequences; around 80% of them occurred a single time. Of the sample, roughly a fifth is held by the ten largest clones.

Sequenced: distant non-tumor lung tissue. The origin of the receptors is a woman in her forties or fifties with non-small cell lung cancer.

About this clonotype: This CDR3 fails to terminate in the conserved phenylalanine or tryptophan, so it likely reflects a read error. V gene TRBV6-6 combines with J gene TRBJ1-5; a weak D match, TRBD1 (5 bases). Trimming left V 7 bases short and J 4 bases short, with 17 bases between. The germline V gene encodes CDR1 MNHNY and CDR2 SVGAGI (reference sequence). The CDR3 consists of 15 residues. The CDR3 nucleotides read TGTGCCAGCACCCCACCGGGACGAATAAATCAGCCCCAGCATTAT. It translates to CASTPPGRINQPQHY.

Worth noting for this clonotype: Mismatch with germline at one junction end may stem from a read error. The rearrangement uses TRBV10-3 and TRBJ2-2; 9 positions agree with TRBD2. The CDR3 is made up of 16 amino acids. Germline V CDR1 and CDR2: ENHRY, SYGVKD. This chain's CDR3 is CTISGPSGVNTGELFF. The CDR3 nucleotides read TGTACCATCAGTGGTCCTAGCGGGGTGAACACCGGGGAGCTGTTTTTT.

With regard to this clonotype: A junction boundary mismatches the germline segment, possibly from a read error. This CDR3 reads CASKRADSANYGYTF. The DNA of the CDR3 is TGTGCCAGCAAGCGAGCGGATAGTGCAAACTATGGATACACCTTC. The J gene is TRBJ1-2, the V gene TRBV6-2 or TRBV6-3; D ambiguous. From germline, CDR1 is MNHEY and CDR2 SVGEGT. The CDR3 runs to 15 residues.